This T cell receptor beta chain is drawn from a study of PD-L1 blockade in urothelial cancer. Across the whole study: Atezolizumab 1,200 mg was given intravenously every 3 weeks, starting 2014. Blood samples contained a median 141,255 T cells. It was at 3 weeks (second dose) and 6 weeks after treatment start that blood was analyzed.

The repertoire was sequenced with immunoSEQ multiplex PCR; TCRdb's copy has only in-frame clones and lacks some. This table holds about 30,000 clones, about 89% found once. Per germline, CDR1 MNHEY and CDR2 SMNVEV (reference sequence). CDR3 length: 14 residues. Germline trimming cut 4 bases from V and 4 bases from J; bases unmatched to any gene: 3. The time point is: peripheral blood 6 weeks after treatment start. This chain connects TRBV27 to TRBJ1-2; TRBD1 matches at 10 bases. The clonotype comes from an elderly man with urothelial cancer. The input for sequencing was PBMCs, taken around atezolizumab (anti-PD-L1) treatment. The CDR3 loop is CASSSRTGGYGYTF. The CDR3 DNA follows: TGTGCCAGCAGTTCGAGGACAGGGGGCTATGGCTACACCTTC.